These 23 T cell receptor beta chains originate from one sample sequenced in a study of shared clonotypes between healthy human individuals (dated by TCRdb to about 2020). Library prep was done by the immunoSEQ multiplex PCR assay. Imported from immuneACCESS, the table was reduced by TCRdb to in-frame sequences with V and J called. These copies leave out some clones; in studies compared against another copy, an unresolved V gene accounts for under half, and the cause of the remainder is not known. The sample includes roughly 1,100,000 clones, with around 75% observed a single time. The biggest ten clones account for about 1.5% of the sample. Sequences were obtained from memory CD4+ T cells sorted from blood. This specimen's cell subset or site label, interpreted: CD45RA-negative fraction. Receptors originate from a man younger than 35 in good health.

The chain is built from TRBV10-3 and TRBJ1-3; 7 positions agree with TRBD1. The CDR3 consists of 13 residues. Germline CDR1 ENHRY, CDR2 SYGVKD. Germline trimming cut 7 bases from V and 5 bases from J; bases unmatched to any gene: 5. The DNA for the CDR3 is TGTGCCATCACCCGGGACAGCAGAAACACCATATATTTT. It yields the protein CAITRDSRNTIYF.

This chain links TRBV18 with TRBJ1-2, with D hard to call. V was trimmed by 1 base and J by 0 bases, leaving 6 bases between them. The CDR3 totals 14 residues. CDR1 is KGHSH and CDR2 is LQKENI in the germline V gene. The CDR3 DNA reads as TGTGCCAGCTCACCACGTCCTGCTAACTATGGCTACACCTTC. Encoded protein: CASSPRPANYGYTF.

The gene calls are TRBV19 and TRBJ1-5, with 8 bases matching TRBD1. The CDR3 is 18 residues long. The junction had 12 bases not matched to a gene; V was cut back by 5 bases and J by 0 bases. CDR1 LNHDA and CDR2 SQIVND come from the germline V gene (reference sequence). Written as DNA, the CDR3 is TGTGCCAGTAGTCCCCGGAGGACAGGGTTATATAGCAATCAGCCCCAGCATTTT. Translating it yields CASSPRRTGLYSNQPQHF.

As for this clone: This may come from a read error, since a much larger clone is one base off. CDR3 sequence (DNA): TGTGCCAGCACCACCCATAGGGACACTGAAGCTTTCTTT. Translation gives CASTTHRDTEAFF. J is TRBJ1-1 and V is TRBV27; no definite D call. Per the germline V gene, CDR1 is MNHEY and CDR2 is SMNVEV (reference sequence). This CDR3 has 13 amino acids. V lost 7 bases, J lost 3 bases, and 12 bases lay in between.

The chain recombines TRBV10-3 with TRBJ2-1; no clear D. The V gene's germline CDR1 is ENHRY and CDR2 SYGVKD. V shed 3 bases and J shed 7 bases, with 10 bases lying between them. The CDR3 has 13 residues. CDR3 residues: CAISELQENEQFF. Written as DNA, the CDR3 is TGTGCCATCAGTGAACTTCAGGAGAATGAGCAGTTCTTC.

V usage is TRBV5-4 and J usage is TRBJ1-3; D unresolved. V was pared by 0 bases and J by 0 bases, with 7 bases between. The CDR3 has 15 amino acids. From germline, CDR1 is SGHNT and CDR2 YYREEE (reference sequence). The CDR3 loop reads CASSLAQNSGNTIYF. CDR3 coding DNA: TGTGCCAGCAGCTTGGCACAAAACTCTGGAAACACCATATATTTT. Full variable domain (missing parts from reference TRBV5-4 and TRBJ1-3): ETGVTQSPTHLIKTRGQQVTLRCSSQSGHNTVSWYQQALGQGPQFIFQYYREEENGRGNFPPRFSGLQFPNYSSELNVNALELDDSALYLCASSLAQNSGNTIYFGEGSWLTVV.

The chain carries TRBV10-3 and TRBJ1-2; no clear D. V lost 3 bases and J 4 bases, leaving 12 bases between the germline ends. In germline, CDR1 is ENHRY, CDR2 SYGVKD. The CDR3 extends over 14 amino acids. CDR3: CAISDSNLGYGYTF. CDR3 in DNA: TGTGCCATCAGTGACTCAAATCTCGGCTATGGCTACACCTTC.

The rearrangement links TRBV30 to TRBJ1-2; D is perhaps TRBD1 (6 bases). Looked up from germline, CDR1 is GTSNPN and CDR2 is SVGIG (reference sequence). There are 17 residues in the CDR3. Trimming stripped 2 bases from V and 5 bases from J, with 24 bases between. CDR3 region: CAWSRSGHLTGRYGYTF. CDR3 in DNA: TGTGCCTGGAGTCGTTCGGGACACTTGACCGGAAGGTATGGCTACACCTTC.

This CDR3 is CASSVLRSTNYGYTF. CDR3 DNA: TGTGCCAGCAGCGTACTTAGAAGCACTAACTATGGCTACACCTTC. V is TRBV7-2 and J is TRBJ1-2; unclear D gene. Germline V gene sequence: CDR1 SGHTA, CDR2 FQGNSA. Deletions cut 5 bases from V and 0 bases from J, with 13 bases between. CDR3 length: 15 amino acids.

V is TRBV9 and J is TRBJ2-1; 9 bases are a match to TRBD2. Trimming cost V 2 bases and J 1 base; bases outside gene matches: 7. This CDR3 is built from 17 residues. CDR1 is SGDLS and CDR2 is YYNGEE in the germline V gene. In nucleotides, the CDR3 is TGTGCCAGCAGCGTTAATAGCGGGGGTACTTCCTACAATGAGCAGTTCTTC. Translation: CASSVNSGGTSYNEQFF. The entire variable domain, with the rest obtained from reference TRBV9 and TRBJ2-1, is as follows: DSGVTQTPKHLITATGQRVTLRCSPRSGDLSVYWYQQSLDQGLQFLIQYYNGEERAKGNILERFSAQQFPDLHSELNLSSLELGDSALYFCASSVNSGGTSYNEQFFGPGTRLTVL.

The chain has TRBV6-6 and TRBJ2-3, with D maybe TRBD2 (5 bases). The CDR3 is 14 residues long. CDR1 is MNHNY and CDR2 is SVGAGI in the germline V gene (reference sequence). Trimming stripped 7 bases from V and 2 bases from J, with 13 bases between. The CDR3 sequence: CASTPEGTTDTQYF. The CDR3 nucleotides are TGTGCCAGCACCCCAGAGGGTACCACAGATACGCAGTATTTT.

This clone was observed once. The chain joins TRBV5-1 to TRBJ2-7; TRBD1 aligns across 10 bases. The CDR3 has 14 amino acids. V trimming: 3 bases; J trimming: 6 bases; junction bases outside the gene matches: 6. Germline CDR1 and CDR2: SGHRS and YFSETQ. Here the CDR3 reads CASSSDRGFLEQYF. DNA for the CDR3: TGCGCCAGCAGCTCGGACAGGGGGTTTCTCGAGCAGTACTTC.

The chain links TRBV28 to TRBJ1-4; no reliable D call. The germline V gene encodes CDR1 MDHEN and CDR2 SYDVKM. The CDR3 has 13 amino acids. The V and J ends lost 4 bases and 4 bases respectively, with 7 bases between them. CDR3 nucleotide sequence: TGTGCCAGCAGTTCACCCTTTAATGAAAAACTGTTTTTT. Translated, it gives CASSSPFNEKLFF.

The gene calls are TRBV6-1 and TRBJ1-1; D is undetermined. The CDR3 loop spans 13 amino acids. The V end was cut by 7 bases, the J end by 0 bases, with 9 bases between. Germline CDR1 MNHNS, CDR2 SASEGT. The CDR3 DNA reads TGTGCCAGCAAAATACAGTTGAACACTGAAGCTTTCTTT. This sequence encodes CASKIQLNTEAFF.

This clone was picked up many times. This sequence joins TRBV7-2 and TRBJ1-6; weak D call: TRBD1 (5 bases). The germline CDR1 and CDR2 sequences are SGHTA and FQGNSA. The CDR3 extends over 13 amino acids. Trimming stripped 6 bases from V and 9 bases from J, with 12 bases between. This CDR3 reads CASSLRDGSPLHF. The DNA of the CDR3 is TGTGCCAGCAGTCTTCGGGACGGTTCACCCCTCCACTTT.

This chain links TRBV7-2 with TRBJ2-3; no firm D call. Trimming removed 5 bases from V and 1 base from J, with 10 bases in between. The CDR3 has 14 residues. CDR1 SGHTA and CDR2 FQGNSA come from the germline V gene. The CDR3 DNA is TGTGCCAGCAGCCCGGAACCAGGCACAGATACGCAGTATTTT. It encodes CASSPEPGTDTQYF.

This clone showed up just once. The genes are TRBV7-3 and TRBJ2-3; D gene unclear. This CDR3 is built from 13 residues. From germline, CDR1 is SGHTA and CDR2 FQGTGA. V lost 5 bases and J 3 bases, leaving 9 bases between the germline ends. This chain's CDR3 is CASSQQMTDTQYF. CDR3 DNA sequence: TGTGCCAGCAGCCAGCAGATGACAGATACGCAGTATTTT.

The chain has TRBV4-1 and TRBJ2-3; the D is unclear. Germline assignment: CDR1 MGHRA and CDR2 YSYEKL. Trimming left V 3 bases short and J 4 bases short, with 20 bases between. This CDR3 is built from 17 residues. CDR3 coding DNA: TGCGCCAGCAGCCAGGGCATCGCCTACAATAAGGCAGATACGCAGTATTTT. The encoded protein is CASSQGIAYNKADTQYF.

The chain joins TRBV5-1 to TRBJ2-5, with D possibly TRBD1 on 6 matching bases. Germline V lookup: CDR1 SGHRS, CDR2 YFSETQ. Trimming pared 4 bases from V and 5 bases from J, leaving 15 bases between. The CDR3 is made up of 14 amino acids. The CDR3: CASSGGSQGETQYF. The CDR3, as DNA: TGCGCCAGCAGCGGCGGATCTCAGGGGGAGACCCAGTACTTC.

This chain connects TRBV7-2 to TRBJ2-3, with 8 nucleotides matching TRBD2. This CDR3 spans 14 amino acids. CDR1 and CDR2 from the germline V gene are SGHTA and FQGNSA. V lost 2 bases and J lost 8; bases outside the gene matches: 6. CDR3 sequence: CASSLPSGGATQYF. In DNA form, the CDR3 reads TGTGCCAGCAGCTTACCGTCCGGGGGGGCTACGCAGTATTTT.

This clone is a singleton in its sample. This rearrangement joins TRBV6-5 to TRBJ2-5; no definite D call. Germline V gene data show CDR1 as MNHEY and CDR2 as SVGAGI. This CDR3 has 15 residues. Trimming removed 4 bases at V and 4 bases at J, with 16 bases between. CDR3 sequence reads: CASSSLGSPAETQYF. The CDR3 DNA reads TGTGCCAGCAGTTCCCTAGGTAGCCCCGCAGAGACCCAGTACTTC.

The rearrangement joins TRBV19 to TRBJ1-1, with D tentatively TRBD1 (6 bases). The V end lost 7 bases, the J end lost 0 bases, and 21 bases lay between the germline ends. Germline V gives CDR1 LNHDA, CDR2 SQIVND (reference sequence). The CDR3 sequence is 17 residues long. The CDR3 nucleotides read TGTGCCAGTACCCCACCCCGGGGGACATACATGAACACTGAAGCTTTCTTT. Protein product: CASTPPRGTYMNTEAFF.

As for this clone: The junction departs from the called germline gene at one end, perhaps through a read error. This chain uses TRBV29-1 with TRBJ1-2; D not certain. Looked up from germline, CDR1 is SQVTM and CDR2 is ANQGSEA. The CDR3 has 14 amino acids. The CDR3 nucleotides read TGCAGCGTTGACGTTTCGGGCAGCACATATGACTACACCTTC. Its protein is CSVDVSGSTYDYTF.